The source of this TCR beta chain is a study of PD-1 blockade in classical Hodgkin lymphoma. Method: immunoSEQ multiplex PCR; TCRdb's copy keeps in-frame clones and lacks some. The sample contains some 64,000 clones, 80% to 90% of which appear only once. All trial patients relapsed after autologous stem cell transplantation. The CDR3 runs 17 residues. J gave up 1 base and V 0 bases, and 3 bases lay outside the gene matches. Per the germline V gene, CDR1 is SGDLS and CDR2 is YYNGEE. The sequenced sample was peripheral blood mononuclear cells (PBMCs), obtained at baseline. The source is a human donor with classical Hodgkin lymphoma. The rearrangement uses TRBV9 and TRBJ2-6, with 8 positions matching TRBD1. This CDR3 is CASSVAGGASGANVLTF. The CDR3 DNA follows: TGTGCCAGCAGCGTAGCAGGGGGCGCTTCTGGGGCCAACGTCCTGACTTTC.